Following are 14 T cell receptor beta chains from one sample sequenced in a study of blood T cell repertoires in COVID-19 (dated by TCRdb to about 2020). The library was obtained by the immunoSEQ multiplex PCR assay. Drawn from immuneACCESS, this table holds only the in-frame rearrangements with V and J called that TCRdb kept. Clones are partly lost; checked studies trace under half to an unresolved V gene and leave the rest unexplained. Within this sample are 9,500 to 15,000 clones, with 80% to 90% of them counted one time only. Of the sample, around 3.7% falls within the top ten clones. Specimen: peripheral blood. Source of these receptors: a woman aged 55-70 years with acute or convalescent COVID-19.

Here the CDR3 DNA reads TGTGCCAGCAGTTATATCGTTCCGACAGTGAACACTGAAGCTTTCTTT. It is translated as CASSYIVPTVNTEAFF. V and J are TRBV6-2 or TRBV6-3 and TRBJ1-1; D perhaps matches TRBD1 (5 bases). Per germline, CDR1 MNHEY and CDR2 SVGEGT. The CDR3 runs 16 residues. Deletions cut 3 bases from V and 0 bases from J, with 14 bases between.

The rearrangement joins TRBV3-1 (or the pseudogene TRBV3-2) to TRBJ1-4; D is perhaps TRBD1 (6 bases). The CDR3 contains 17 residues. V lost 4 bases to trimming and J lost 4 bases, with 19 bases between them. Germline V gives CDR1 LGHDT, CDR2 YNNKEL (reference sequence). The CDR3 DNA reads TGTGCCAGCAGCCCACCCCATCCGACAGGTCTTAATGAAAAACTGTTTTTT. Translating it yields CASSPPHPTGLNEKLFF.

The genes are TRBV4-2 and TRBJ2-7; TRBD2 aligns across 8 bases. There are 15 residues in the CDR3. CDR1 LGHNA and CDR2 YNFKEQ come from the germline V gene. V was clipped by 1 base and J by 3 bases; unmatched bases: 5. This CDR3 is CASSQGLAFLYEQYF. CDR3 DNA sequence: TGTGCCAGCAGCCAAGGACTAGCGTTTCTCTACGAGCAGTACTTC.

The table lists this clone with a few counts. The genes are TRBV27 and TRBJ2-2; weak D call: TRBD2 (5 bases). Germline V lookup: CDR1 MNHEY, CDR2 SMNVEV (reference sequence). V shed 6 bases and J shed 1 base, with 9 bases lying between them. This CDR3 has 14 amino acids. The CDR3 sequence: CASSRTVNTGELFF. For the CDR3, the DNA is TGTGCCAGCAGCCGGACTGTGAACACCGGGGAGCTGTTTTTT.

This clone occurred once. The chain combines TRBV6-5 with TRBJ2-3; 11 bases fit TRBD2. J gave up 5 bases and V 6 bases, and 1 base lay outside the gene matches. CDR3 length equals 13 residues. The germline CDR1 and CDR2 sequences are MNHEY and SVGAGI. CDR3 sequence: CASRLAGGDTQYF. The CDR3 DNA reads as TGTGCCAGCAGGCTAGCGGGAGGAGATACGCAGTATTTT.

The chain recombines TRBV5-5 with TRBJ1-1; tentative D call: TRBD1 (5 bases). Trimming stripped 1 base from V and 1 base from J, with 14 bases between. The CDR3 is 16 amino acids. Per germline, CDR1 SGHKS and CDR2 YYEKEE (reference sequence). For the CDR3, the DNA is TGTGCCAGCAGCTTGTGGGCGAAAGGGGCGAACACTGAAGCTTTCTTT. Translated, it gives CASSLWAKGANTEAFF.

The chain carries TRBV5-1 and TRBJ2-1; the D gene is possibly TRBD1 (6 bases). The V gene's germline CDR1 is SGHRS and CDR2 YFSETQ. There are 13 residues in the CDR3. The ends were cut back, 7 bases at V and 8 bases at J, with 16 bases in the middle. CDR3 in DNA: TGCGCCAGCCAGGGGCCTGGTAGCGATGAGCAGTTCTTC. Protein: CASQGPGSDEQFF.

The J gene is TRBJ1-2, the V gene TRBV10-3; possibly TRBD1 for D (5 bases). CDR3 length equals 15 residues. V dropped 2 bases and J dropped 0 bases, with 10 bases sitting between them. Germline V gives CDR1 ENHRY, CDR2 SYGVKD. The CDR3 bases are TGTGCCATCAGTGAGGGGGGGAGAGCTAACTATGGCTACACCTTC. Residues: CAISEGGRANYGYTF.

The chain employs TRBV13 and TRBJ2-7; the match to TRBD2 covers 10 bases. V shed 5 bases and J 0 bases; nucleotides not matched to a gene: 10. The V gene's germline CDR1 is PRHDT and CDR2 FYEKMQ (reference sequence). This CDR3 is 17 amino acids long. The CDR3 coding sequence is TGTGCCAGCAGCCCCCGGACTAGCGGTCTTTTCTCCTACGAGCAGTACTTC. Its translation: CASSPRTSGLFSYEQYF.

The rearrangement links TRBV20-1 to TRBJ1-1; D possibly corresponds to TRBD1 (6 bases). The CDR3 runs 14 residues. CDR1 DFQATT and CDR2 SNEGSKA come from the germline V gene (reference sequence). The V end lost 6 bases, the J end lost 1 base, and 15 bases lay between the germline ends. CDR3 sequence (DNA): TGCAGTGCAAGTCAACAGGGTGAGAACACTGAAGCTTTCTTT. Its translation: CSASQQGENTEAFF.

This rearrangement joins TRBV11-1 to TRBJ1-1; D uncertain. The CDR3 sequence is 14 residues long. In germline, CDR1 is SGHAT, CDR2 FQDESV (reference sequence). V dropped 2 bases and J dropped 3 bases, with 10 bases sitting between them. The CDR3 DNA reads TGTGCCAGCAGCTTAACAGAGTACGACACTGAAGCTTTCTTT. This translates into CASSLTEYDTEAFF.

The rearrangement links TRBV6-5 to TRBJ2-2; no reliable D call. The length of the CDR3 is 14 residues. Trimming took off 2 bases at V and 4 bases at J, with 8 bases between the two ends. Per the germline V gene, CDR1 is MNHEY and CDR2 is SVGAGI. The CDR3 DNA reads as TGTGCCAGCAGTTACGGGCAGAGCACCGGGGAGCTGTTTTTT. Amino acid sequence: CASSYGQSTGELFF.

CDR3 nucleotides: TGCACTATCAGGGGGCGCGATGAAAAACTGTTTTTT. This codes for CTIRGRDEKLFF. The chain employs TRBV29-1 and TRBJ1-4; 8 nucleotides align to TRBD1. CDR1 is SQVTM, CDR2 ANQGSEA, per germline. This CDR3 spans 12 amino acids.

The genes are TRBV7-8 and TRBJ2-7; a weak D match, TRBD2 (6 bases). This CDR3 contains 16 residues. V shed 3 bases and J shed 3 bases, with 18 bases lying between them. CDR1 is SGHVS and CDR2 is FQNEAQ in the germline V gene. For the CDR3, the DNA is TGTGCCAGCAGCTTCCCCCGTGGGGGACTCCACTACGAGCAGTACTTC. It encodes CASSFPRGGLHYEQYF.